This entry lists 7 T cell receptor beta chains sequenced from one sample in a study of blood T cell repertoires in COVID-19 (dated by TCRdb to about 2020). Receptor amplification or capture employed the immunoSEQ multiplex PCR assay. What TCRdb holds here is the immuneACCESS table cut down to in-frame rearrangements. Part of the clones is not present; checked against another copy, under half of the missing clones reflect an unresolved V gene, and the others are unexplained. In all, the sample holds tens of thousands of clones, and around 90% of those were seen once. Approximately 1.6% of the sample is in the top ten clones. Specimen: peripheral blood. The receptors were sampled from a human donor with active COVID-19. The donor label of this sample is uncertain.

In DNA form, the CDR3 reads TGTGCCAGTAGTAGTGGGCGGGGCGGCTACGAGCAGTACTTC. Protein: CASSSGRGGYEQYF. The genes are TRBV19 and TRBJ2-7, with D possibly matching TRBD2 (6 bases). The V end was cut by 4 bases, the J end by 3 bases, with 13 bases between. Germline loops: CDR1 LNHDA, CDR2 SQIVND (reference sequence). This CDR3 has 14 amino acids.

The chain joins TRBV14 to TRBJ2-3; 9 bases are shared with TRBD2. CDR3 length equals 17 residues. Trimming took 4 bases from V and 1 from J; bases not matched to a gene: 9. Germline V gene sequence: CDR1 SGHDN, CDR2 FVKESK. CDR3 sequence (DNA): TGTGCCAGCAGCCGAGTAATAGCGGGGGCCGGCACAGATACGCAGTATTTT. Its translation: CASSRVIAGAGTDTQYF.

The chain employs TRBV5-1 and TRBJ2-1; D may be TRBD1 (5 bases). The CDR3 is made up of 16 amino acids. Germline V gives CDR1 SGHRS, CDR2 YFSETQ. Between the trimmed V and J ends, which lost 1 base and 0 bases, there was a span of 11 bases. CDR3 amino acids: CASSLSQGSSYNEQFF. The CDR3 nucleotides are TGCGCCAGCAGCTTGAGTCAGGGTAGCTCCTACAATGAGCAGTTCTTC.

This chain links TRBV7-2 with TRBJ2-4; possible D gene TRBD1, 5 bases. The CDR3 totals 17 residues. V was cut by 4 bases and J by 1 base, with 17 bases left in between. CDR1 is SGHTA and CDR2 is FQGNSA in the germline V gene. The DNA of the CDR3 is TGTGCCAGCAGCTCCGTTACAGGAATGGGGGCCAAAAACATTCAGTACTTC. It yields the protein CASSSVTGMGAKNIQYF.

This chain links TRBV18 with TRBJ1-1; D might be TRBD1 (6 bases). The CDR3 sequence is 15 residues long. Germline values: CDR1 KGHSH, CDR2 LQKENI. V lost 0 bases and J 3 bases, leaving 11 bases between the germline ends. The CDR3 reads CASSPPLQGDTEAFF. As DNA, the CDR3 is TGTGCCAGCTCACCACCCTTACAGGGCGACACTGAAGCTTTCTTT.

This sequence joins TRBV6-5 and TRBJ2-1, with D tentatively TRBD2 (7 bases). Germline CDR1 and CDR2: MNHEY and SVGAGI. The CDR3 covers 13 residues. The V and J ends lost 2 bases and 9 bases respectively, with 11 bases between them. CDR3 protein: CASSYRGAVEQFF. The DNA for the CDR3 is TGTGCCAGCAGTTACCGGGGGGCAGTTGAGCAGTTCTTC.

CDR3 in amino acids: CASSPLDRGKNEQFF. CDR3 nucleotides: TGTGCCAGCAGCCCGCTCGACAGGGGGAAGAATGAGCAGTTCTTC. The V and J genes are TRBV7-9 and TRBJ2-1, with 9 bases matching TRBD1. The length of the CDR3 is 15 residues. CDR1 and CDR2 (germline): SEHNR, FQNEAQ (reference sequence). Trimming removed 5 bases from V and 7 bases from J; junction bases left unmatched: 9.